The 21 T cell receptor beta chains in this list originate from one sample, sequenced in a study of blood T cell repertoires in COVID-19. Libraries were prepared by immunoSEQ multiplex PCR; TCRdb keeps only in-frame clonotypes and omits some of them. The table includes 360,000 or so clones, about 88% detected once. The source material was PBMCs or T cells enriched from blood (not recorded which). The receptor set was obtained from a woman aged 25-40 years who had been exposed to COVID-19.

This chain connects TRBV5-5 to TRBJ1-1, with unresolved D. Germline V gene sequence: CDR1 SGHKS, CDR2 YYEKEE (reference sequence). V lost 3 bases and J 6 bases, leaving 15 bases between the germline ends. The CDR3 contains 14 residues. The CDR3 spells CASSSQPETSEAFF. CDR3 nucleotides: TGTGCCAGCAGCTCCCAACCCGAGACATCTGAAGCTTTCTTT.

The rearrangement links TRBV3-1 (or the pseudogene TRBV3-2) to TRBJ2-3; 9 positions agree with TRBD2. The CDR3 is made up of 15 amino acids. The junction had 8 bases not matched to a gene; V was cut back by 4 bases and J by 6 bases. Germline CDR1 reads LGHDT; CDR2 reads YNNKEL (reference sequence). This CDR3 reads CASSPTAGGQDTQYF. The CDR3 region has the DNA TGTGCCAGCAGCCCAACTGCGGGAGGGCAGGATACGCAGTATTTT.

In nucleotides, the CDR3 is TGTGCCAGCAGCACTAGCGGGTACACCTACAATGAGCAGTTCTTC. It encodes CASSTSGYTYNEQFF. The chain links TRBV7-8 to TRBJ2-1; TRBD2 aligns across 9 bases. With 5 bases clipped from V and 2 bases from J, the junction kept 4 bases outside the gene matches. There are 15 residues in the CDR3. Germline CDR1 SGHVS, CDR2 FQNEAQ.

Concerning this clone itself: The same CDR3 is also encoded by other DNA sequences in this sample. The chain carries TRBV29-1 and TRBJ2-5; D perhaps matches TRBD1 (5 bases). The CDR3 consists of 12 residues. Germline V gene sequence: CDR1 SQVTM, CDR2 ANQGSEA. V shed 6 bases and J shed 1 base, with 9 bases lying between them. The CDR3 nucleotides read TGCAGCGTCCAGGGCGGCCAAGAGACCCAGTACTTC. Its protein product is CSVQGGQETQYF.

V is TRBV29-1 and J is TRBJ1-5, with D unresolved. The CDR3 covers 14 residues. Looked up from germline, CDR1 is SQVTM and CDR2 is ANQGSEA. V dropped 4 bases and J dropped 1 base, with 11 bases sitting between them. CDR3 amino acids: CSVAGPGSNQPQHF. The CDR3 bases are TGCAGCGTTGCCGGACCGGGAAGCAATCAGCCCCAGCATTTT.

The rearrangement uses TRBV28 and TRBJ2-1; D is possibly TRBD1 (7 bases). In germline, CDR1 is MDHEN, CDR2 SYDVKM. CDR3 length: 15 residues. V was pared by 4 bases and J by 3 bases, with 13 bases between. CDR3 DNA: TGTGCCAGCAGTTCCAGGGGGGAAAGCTACAATGAGCAGTTCTTC. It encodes CASSSRGESYNEQFF.

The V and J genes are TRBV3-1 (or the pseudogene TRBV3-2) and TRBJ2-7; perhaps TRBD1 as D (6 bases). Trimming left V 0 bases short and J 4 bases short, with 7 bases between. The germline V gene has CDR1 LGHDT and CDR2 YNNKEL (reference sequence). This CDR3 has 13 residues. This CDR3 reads CASSQEGAYEQYF. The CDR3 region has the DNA TGTGCCAGCAGCCAAGAGGGGGCGTACGAGCAGTACTTC.

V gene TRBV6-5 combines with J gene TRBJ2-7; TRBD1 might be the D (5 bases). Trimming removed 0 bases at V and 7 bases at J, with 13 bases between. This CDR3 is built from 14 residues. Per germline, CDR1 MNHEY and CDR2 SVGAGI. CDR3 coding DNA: TGTGCCAGCAGTTACTCGGCACCAACAGGAGAGCAGTACTTC. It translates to CASSYSAPTGEQYF.

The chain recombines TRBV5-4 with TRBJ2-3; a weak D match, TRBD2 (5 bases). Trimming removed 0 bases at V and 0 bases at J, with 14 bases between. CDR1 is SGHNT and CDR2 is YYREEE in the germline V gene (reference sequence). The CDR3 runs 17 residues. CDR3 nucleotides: TGTGCCAGCAGCTTGGGAAGTAGCGTCACTAGCACAGATACGCAGTATTTT. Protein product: CASSLGSSVTSTDTQYF.

The CDR3 region is CASSYSSGRTYEQYF. CDR3 nucleotide sequence: TGTGCCAGCAGTTACTCCAGCGGGAGAACCTACGAGCAGTACTTC. The chain has TRBV6-2 or TRBV6-3 and TRBJ2-7; 8 positions agree with TRBD2. Germline lookup yields CDR1 MNHEY and CDR2 SVGEGT. V dropped 0 bases and J dropped 2; count of bases not matched to a gene: 3. CDR3 length: 15 amino acids.

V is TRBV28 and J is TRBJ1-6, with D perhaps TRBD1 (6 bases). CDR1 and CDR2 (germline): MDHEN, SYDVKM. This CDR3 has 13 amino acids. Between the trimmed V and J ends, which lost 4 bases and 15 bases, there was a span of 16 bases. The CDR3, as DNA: TGTGCCAGCAGTTCAATTGAGGGGGGGGACCTCCACTTT. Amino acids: CASSSIEGGDLHF.

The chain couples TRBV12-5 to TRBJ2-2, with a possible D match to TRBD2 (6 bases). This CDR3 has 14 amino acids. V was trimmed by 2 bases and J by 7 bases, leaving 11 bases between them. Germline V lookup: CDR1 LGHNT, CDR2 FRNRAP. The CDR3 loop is CASGLTGADGELFF. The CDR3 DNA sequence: TGTGCTAGTGGTTTGACGGGAGCGGACGGGGAGCTGTTTTTT.

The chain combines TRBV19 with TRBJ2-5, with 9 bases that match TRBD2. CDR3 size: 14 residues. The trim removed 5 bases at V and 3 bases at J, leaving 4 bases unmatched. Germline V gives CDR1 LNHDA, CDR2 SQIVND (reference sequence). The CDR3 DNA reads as TGTGCCAGTAGTGGTCTAGCGGGAAAAGAGACCCAGTACTTC. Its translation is CASSGLAGKETQYF.

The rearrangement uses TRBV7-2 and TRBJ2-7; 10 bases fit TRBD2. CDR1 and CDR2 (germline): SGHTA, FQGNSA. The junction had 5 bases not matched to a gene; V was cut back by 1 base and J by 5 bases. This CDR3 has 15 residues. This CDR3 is CASSLVLAGSHEQYF. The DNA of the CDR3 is TGTGCCAGCAGCTTAGTACTAGCGGGATCCCACGAGCAGTACTTC.

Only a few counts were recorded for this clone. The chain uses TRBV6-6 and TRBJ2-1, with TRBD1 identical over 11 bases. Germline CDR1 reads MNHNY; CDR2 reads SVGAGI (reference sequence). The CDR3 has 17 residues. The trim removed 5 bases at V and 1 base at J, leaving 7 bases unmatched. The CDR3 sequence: CASSLPDRGLSYNEQFF. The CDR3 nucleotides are TGTGCCAGCAGTCTCCCGGACAGGGGGCTATCCTACAATGAGCAGTTCTTC.

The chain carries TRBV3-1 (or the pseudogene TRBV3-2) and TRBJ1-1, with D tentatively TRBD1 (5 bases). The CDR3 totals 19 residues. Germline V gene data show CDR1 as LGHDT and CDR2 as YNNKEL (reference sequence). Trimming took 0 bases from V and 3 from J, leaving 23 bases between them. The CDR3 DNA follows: TGTGCCAGCAGCCAAGATTTTAGGTCAAAACCTGGGGCCGACACTGAAGCTTTCTTT. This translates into CASSQDFRSKPGADTEAFF.

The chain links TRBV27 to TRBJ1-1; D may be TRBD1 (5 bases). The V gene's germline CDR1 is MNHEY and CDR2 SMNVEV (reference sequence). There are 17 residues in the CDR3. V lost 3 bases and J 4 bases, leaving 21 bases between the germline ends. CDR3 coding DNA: TGTGCCAGCAGTTTTTACGGAAGCGCGGGGACCTCCACTGAAGCTTTCTTT. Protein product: CASSFYGSAGTSTEAFF.

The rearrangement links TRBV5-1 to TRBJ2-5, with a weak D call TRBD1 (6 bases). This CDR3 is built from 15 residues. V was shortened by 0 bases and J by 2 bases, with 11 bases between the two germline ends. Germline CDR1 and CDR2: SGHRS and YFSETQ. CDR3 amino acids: CASSLAWGQQETQYF. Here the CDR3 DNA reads TGCGCCAGCAGCTTGGCCTGGGGGCAGCAAGAGACCCAGTACTTC.

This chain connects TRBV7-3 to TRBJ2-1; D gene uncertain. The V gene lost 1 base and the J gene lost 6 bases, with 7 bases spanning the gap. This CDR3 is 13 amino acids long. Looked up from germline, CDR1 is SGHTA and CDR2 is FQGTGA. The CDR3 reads CASSLSSPNEQFF. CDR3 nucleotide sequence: TGTGCCAGCAGCTTAAGTAGCCCCAATGAGCAGTTCTTC.

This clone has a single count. CDR3 nucleotides: TGTGCCAGCAGCTTCCTTAGCGGTAGCTCCTACAATGAGCAGTTCTTC. Translation: CASSFLSGSSYNEQFF. The chain uses TRBV7-2 and TRBJ2-1; tentative D call: TRBD2 (6 bases). Germline loops: CDR1 SGHTA, CDR2 FQGNSA. CDR3 size: 16 residues. Trimming pared 3 bases from V and 0 bases from J, leaving 12 bases between.

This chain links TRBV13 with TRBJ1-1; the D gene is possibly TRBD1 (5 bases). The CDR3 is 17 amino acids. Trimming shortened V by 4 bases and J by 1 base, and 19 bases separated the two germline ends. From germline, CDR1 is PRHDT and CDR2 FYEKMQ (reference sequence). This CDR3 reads CASSSLFWQGGNTEAFF. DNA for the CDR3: TGTGCCAGCAGCTCCCTGTTTTGGCAGGGTGGGAACACTGAAGCTTTCTTT.